This TCR beta chain is drawn from a study of T-cell reconstitution after alpha-beta-depleted transplantation in children. This clonotype was seen at least ten times. Unique molecular identifiers were used to barcode this TCRbeta library. TCRdb re-called the PCR reads through MiXCR, storing one row per CDR3 protein. Counted here are 200,000 to 250,000 distinct CDR3 sequences, less than 9% occurring once; the ten biggest clones make up just under 6.5%. This CDR3 region has 15 residues. V was clipped by 3 bases and J by 7 bases, with 16 bases between them. The chain couples TRBV12-3 or TRBV12-4 to TRBJ2-1; maybe TRBD2 (5 bases). The starting material was PBMCs, mostly from graft donor cells, obtained 180 days after TCRalphabeta/CD19-depleted stem cell transplant. The sequence derives from a male patient aged 10 to 17 who had a stem cell transplant for acute lymphoblastic leukemia, so the T cells may come from the graft donor. The CDR3 DNA reads TGTGCCAGCAGTTTCTGGGGTATTACGGGAAATGAGCAGTTCTTC. Amino acids: CASSFWGITGNEQFF.